The T cell receptor (beta chain) described here comes from a study of blood T cell repertoires in COVID-19. The overall study: COVID-19 samples, acute and convalescent, were from the United States, Italy and Spain. Nucleic acid was either cDNA or gDNA, and it came from T cells, B-cell-depleted T cells, or PBMCs.

Original data processing: Amplifying reference gene primers gave estimates of nucleated cell counts. Generated by immunoSEQ multiplex PCR, the TCRdb table keeps only in-frame clones and is missing some. V and J calls and clone size are those listed in that table; D and trimming were worked out from the DNA. The data contain about 250,000 clones, about four fifths of them singletons. This CDR3 has 15 residues. The V gene end was trimmed by 2 bases and the J gene end by 3 bases; junction bases not matched to a gene: 7. Germline CDR1 and CDR2: MDHEN and SYDVKM. This clone appeared a single time. The J gene is TRBJ2-7, the V gene TRBV28, with 7 positions matching TRBD2. The sequenced material came from peripheral blood. The origin of this receptor is a middle-aged woman who had recovered from COVID-19. CDR3: CASSLPAPGGYEQYF. The CDR3 coding sequence is TGTGCCAGCAGTTTACCCGCCCCGGGGGGCTACGAGCAGTACTTC.